This is a list of T cell receptor beta chains from one sample in a study of T cells in Graves' hyperthyroidism and ophthalmopathy. MiXCR was run by TCRdb on the multiplex PCR reads, yielding one entry per CDR3 protein. The table records about 340,000 distinct CDR3 sequences, over 20% of them present only once. What was sequenced was blood. All receptors come from a woman in her forties or fifties with Graves' hyperthyroidism. Both conserved end residues are part of each CDR3. The D gene is left open where the match is weak. Size is stated for part of the rows, as once, few or many counts, or as a class when the clone is expanded.

CDR3 DNA | CDR3 protein | J gene | V gene | clone size | D gene
TGTGCCAGCATGGGCAGCCATAATGAAAAACTGTTTTTT | CASMGSHNEKLFF | TRBJ1-4 | TRBV6-1 | - | -
TGTGCCACCAGCATTGGAGAGAATACGCAGTATTTT | CATSIGENTQYF | TRBJ2-3 | TRBV15 | many | -
TGTGCCTGGAGTGTACAAGTGGTAGGCTACACCTTC | CAWSVQVVGYTF | TRBJ1-2 | TRBV30 | many | -
TGCAGCGTCCCAAGACAGGGGGCATACTACAATGAGCAGTTCTTC | CSVPRQGAYYNEQFF | TRBJ2-1 | TRBV29-1 | - | TRBD1
TGTGCCAGCAGCCCACGCGTACAGGGGGCACTGAACACTGAAGCTTTCTTT | CASSPRVQGALNTEAFF | TRBJ1-1 | TRBV7-9 | few | TRBD1
TGTGCCAGCAGCTTAGACAGGGGCATAGGAGGAAACACCATATATTTT | CASSLDRGIGGNTIYF | TRBJ1-3 | TRBV7-9 | many | TRBD1
TGTGCCAGCAGTTTAGAACGCTACGAGCAGTACTTC | CASSLERYEQYF | TRBJ2-7 | TRBV12-3/TRBV12-4 | - | -
TGCAGCGTCGAAACAGGGGGCAAGGGCTACACCTTC | CSVETGGKGYTF | TRBJ1-2 | TRBV29-1 | few | TRBD1
TGTGCCACCAGTGGGGGTCTGAACACTGAAGCTTTCTTT | CATSGGLNTEAFF | TRBJ1-1 | TRBV24-1 | many | -
TGTGCCAGCAGCTATGGGACAGCCAGAGCCTACGAGCAGTACTTC | CASSYGTARAYEQYF | TRBJ2-7 | TRBV28 | many | TRBD1
TGCAGTGCTAGAGATTGGGGGGATCAGCCCCAGCATTTT | CSARDWGDQPQHF | TRBJ1-5 | TRBV20-1 | many | -
TGTGCCAGCAGTCCCCGCCGCGATCAGCCCCAGCATTTT | CASSPRRDQPQHF | TRBJ1-5 | TRBV27 | few | -
TGTGCCAGCACCCTTACGGGGGTACAGGGTACTGAGCAGTTCTTC | CASTLTGVQGTEQFF | TRBJ2-1 | TRBV12-3/TRBV12-4 | many | -
TGCGCCAGCAGCTTGGTTGGGACAGGGGGCAGGGATGAGCAGTTCTTC | CASSLVGTGGRDEQFF | TRBJ2-1 | TRBV5-1 | many | TRBD1
TGTGCCAGCAGAGACGAAGGCTCCTACGAGCAGTACTTC | CASRDEGSYEQYF | TRBJ2-7 | TRBV6-2/TRBV6-3 | - | -
TGTGCCAGCCGTAACCGACTAGCCAAGAACTCCTACGAGCAGTACTTC | CASRNRLAKNSYEQYF | TRBJ2-7 | TRBV27 | many | TRBD2
TGCAGTGCACCTACTAGCGGACACTACGAGCAGTACTTC | CSAPTSGHYEQYF | TRBJ2-7 | TRBV20-1 | many | TRBD2
TGCAGCGTGCTACCTAGCGGGAGGAGAGATACGCAGTATTTT | CSVLPSGRRDTQYF | TRBJ2-3 | TRBV29-1 | few | TRBD2
TGCAGTGCTGACAGGGGGCGCACATCCTATGGCTACACCTTC | CSADRGRTSYGYTF | TRBJ1-2 | TRBV20-1 | few | TRBD1
TGTGCCAGCAGTTTCCCAAGGACTGAATACGAGCAGTACTTC | CASSFPRTEYEQYF | TRBJ2-7 | TRBV27 | - | -
TGTGCCAGCAGCTTGTACAGGGGCCCCAATCAGCCCCAGCATTTT | CASSLYRGPNQPQHF | TRBJ1-5 | TRBV5-8 | few | TRBD1
TGTGCCAGCAGGACCGGGACATCAGGTCTGAACACCATATATTTT | CASRTGTSGLNTIYF | TRBJ1-3 | TRBV6-2/TRBV6-3 | few | -
TGTGCCATCAGTGAGTCGGGACTAGCGGGAAACACCGGGGAGCTGTTTTTT | CAISESGLAGNTGELFF | TRBJ2-2 | TRBV10-3 | few | TRBD2
TGCGCCAGCAGCTTGGCGATAGGGGGCTACGAGCAGTACTTC | CASSLAIGGYEQYF | TRBJ2-7 | TRBV5-1 | - | -
TGCAGTGCTAGACCCGCCCAGGGCATGAACACTGAAGCTTTCTTT | CSARPAQGMNTEAFF | TRBJ1-1 | TRBV20-1 | - | -
TGTGCCACCAGCAAAGGGGGGCTGCGAGAGACCCAGTACTTC | CATSKGGLRETQYF | TRBJ2-5 | TRBV15 | few | -
TGTGCCAGCAGCCAGAGGGAGAACCTAGAGACCCAGTACTTC | CASSQRENLETQYF | TRBJ2-5 | TRBV11-2 | many | -
TGTGCCAGCACCACCGCCGGGACAGGGTCTGAAAAACTGTTTTTT | CASTTAGTGSEKLFF | TRBJ1-4 | TRBV28 | few | TRBD1
TGCGCCAGCAGCCAGACTACCCTTTACAATGAGCAGTTCTTC | CASSQTTLYNEQFF | TRBJ2-1 | TRBV4-1 | few | -
TGTGCCAGCAGCATGAGACAGGTGGCTAACTATGGCTACACCTTC | CASSMRQVANYGYTF | TRBJ1-2 | TRBV5-4 | - | -
TGTGCCAGCAGTTACGCCCGGTGGAATGAGCAGTTCTTC | CASSYARWNEQFF | TRBJ2-1 | TRBV6-5 | many | -
TGTGCCACCTCGAGGGGCGCCGGGCAGCCCCAGCATTTT | CATSRGAGQPQHF | TRBJ1-5 | TRBV6-1 | few | -
TGTGCCAGCAGCTTAGTTCGAGGGGCCAAAAACATTCAGTACTTC | CASSLVRGAKNIQYF | TRBJ2-4 | TRBV11-3 | many | -
TGTGCCAACGGCCTAAGTGGATTGAAAGAGACCCAGTACTTC | CANGLSGLKETQYF | TRBJ2-5 | TRBV6-1 | - | -
TGTGCCACCAGCAGAGATTTGGGACTAGCAGGTAATGAGCAGTTCTTC | CATSRDLGLAGNEQFF | TRBJ2-1 | TRBV15 | many | TRBD2
TGCAGTGCCTACACCCCAAGCCTCCTCACAGATACGCAGTATTTT | CSAYTPSLLTDTQYF | TRBJ2-3 | TRBV20-1 | few | -
TGTGCCAGCAGCTCCACGGACAGGACGGGAGGCTACACCTTC | CASSSTDRTGGYTF | TRBJ1-2 | TRBV5-6 | few | TRBD1
TGCGCCAGCAGCTTAATAGCGGGGGATGGCAATGAGCAGTTCTTC | CASSLIAGDGNEQFF | TRBJ2-1 | TRBV5-1 | many | TRBD2
TGTGCCAGCAGCCCCCGCCCTGGGGGAAACACCGGGGAGCTGTTTTTT | CASSPRPGGNTGELFF | TRBJ2-2 | TRBV7-3 | many | -
TGTGCCAGCAGCCGGACAGGGCTGAATCAGCCCCAGCATTTT | CASSRTGLNQPQHF | TRBJ1-5 | TRBV11-2 | many | TRBD1
TGTGCCAGCAGTGAAAAGCAGCTGGATGGCTACACCTTC | CASSEKQLDGYTF | TRBJ1-2 | TRBV6-1 | few | -
TGTGCCAGCAGCCAAGATATAAGATCTCACAACAATGAGCAGTTCTTC | CASSQDIRSHNNEQFF | TRBJ2-1 | TRBV4-2 | - | -